The present entry profiles one TCR beta chain with its context. Its antigen is not known. TCRdb fed the 5' RACE reads into MiXCR, producing one record per CDR3 protein. The table shows about 530,000 distinct CDR3 sequences, with 13% to 15% occurring only once. These data are taken from a study of identical twins. Findings and limits, study-wide: While abundant cord blood beta clonotypes carried fewer insertions, memory repertoires showed no such pattern.

Healthy Caucasian donors formed the entire cohort. The length of the CDR3 is 11 residues. V was clipped by 3 bases and J by 11 bases, with 13 bases between them. The germline gives CDR1 DFQATT, CDR2 SNEGSKA (reference sequence). These same records also appear under a second study, on yellow fever vaccine responses in identical twins.

Sequenced material: CD4+ T cells sorted from blood. The chain recombines TRBV20-1 with TRBJ1-1, with D perhaps TRBD1 (6 bases). The sequence derives from a woman in her late teens or twenties in good health. The CDR3 DNA sequence: TGCAGTGCTAGGCAAGGGGGTTGGGCTTTCTTT. This translates into CSARQGGWAFF.